Sequencing of this T cell receptor beta chain was carried out in a study of radiotherapy plus CTLA-4 blockade in lung cancer. Study-wide context: Objective response rate was about 19%; disease control rate, around 31%.

The method was immunoSEQ multiplex PCR; TCRdb's version includes in-frame clones alone and lacks a portion of them. The data hold about 48,000 clones, with roughly 90% observed a single time. Study-level points and caveats: Early blood T cell clone dynamics reportedly forecast response best, with interferon-beta. Among blood TCR repertoires after radiotherapy plus ipilimumab, tumor-derived clones expanded.

Chemo-refractory metastatic non-small-cell lung cancer patients received focal radiation with ipilimumab CTLA-4 blockade. Trimming at V came to 0 bases and at J to 1 base, leaving 9 bases not matched to a gene. The CDR3 covers 18 residues. The germline V gene has CDR1 MGHRA and CDR2 YSYEKL. Worth noting for this clone: What it binds is not known.

The rearrangement uses TRBV4-1 and TRBJ2-1; TRBD2 aligns across 7 bases. The sample in question was peripheral blood, obtained from a patient treated with radiotherapy plus ipilimumab. The sequence was collected from a human donor with non-small cell lung cancer that progressed on radiotherapy plus ipilimumab. Some clones in this sample may be carry-over from other donors' samples. DNA for the CDR3: TGCGCCAGCAGCCAAGATTTAACGGGAGGCCTATCCTACAATGAGCAGTTCTTC. Residues: CASSQDLTGGLSYNEQFF.